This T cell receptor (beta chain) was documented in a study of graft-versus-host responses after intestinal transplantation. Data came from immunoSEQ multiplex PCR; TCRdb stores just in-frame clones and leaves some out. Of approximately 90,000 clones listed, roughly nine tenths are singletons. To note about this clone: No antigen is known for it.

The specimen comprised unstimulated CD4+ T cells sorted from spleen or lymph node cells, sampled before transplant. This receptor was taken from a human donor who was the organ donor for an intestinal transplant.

The DNA of the CDR3 is TGTGCCAGCAGTCTACAGGGTTCAGACTACGAGCAGTACTTC. Protein sequence: CASSLQGSDYEQYF. This chain links TRBV6-6 with TRBJ2-7; a weak D match, TRBD1 (6 bases). This CDR3 is 14 amino acids long. Trimming removed 5 bases from V and 3 bases from J, with 14 bases in between. Per germline, CDR1 MNHNY and CDR2 SVGAGI (reference sequence).